Below, 8 T cell receptor beta chains from the same sample are listed, as sequenced in a study of technical replicates of blood from several donors. Some clones are missing from TCRdb's copy, which holds only in-frame ones; the method was immunoSEQ multiplex PCR. The sample carries about 100,000 clones, roughly 95% recorded once. Sample: T cells isolated from PBMCs. The receptors were sampled from a human donor in good health.

This chain links TRBV28 with TRBJ1-4; D may be TRBD1 (6 bases). Trimming pared 5 bases from V and 2 bases from J, leaving 18 bases between. The CDR3 spans 17 residues. From germline, CDR1 is MDHEN and CDR2 SYDVKM. The CDR3 nucleotides are TGTGCCAGCAGTCTTTACGACAGGCTGAGGACTAATGAAAAACTGTTTTTT. Protein sequence: CASSLYDRLRTNEKLFF.

The chain is built from TRBV4-1 and TRBJ2-4; the D gene is possibly TRBD1 (5 bases). The CDR3 extends over 20 amino acids. CDR1 and CDR2 from the germline V gene are MGHRA and YSYEKL. V lost 0 bases to trimming and J lost 1 base, with 22 bases between them. CDR3 in DNA: TGCGCCAGCAGCCAAGATACCCCTCAAGGGGCAGGCCCGGCCAAAAACATTCAGTACTTC. It codes for CASSQDTPQGAGPAKNIQYF.

The gene calls are TRBV5-1 and TRBJ2-1; 9 nucleotides agree with TRBD1. There are 14 residues in the CDR3. The germline CDR1 and CDR2 sequences are SGHRS and YFSETQ. V dropped 0 bases and J dropped 8; count of bases not matched to a gene: 3. The CDR3 DNA follows: TGCGCCAGCAGCTTGGGACAGGGGGTCGATGAGCAGTTCTTC. The encoded protein is CASSLGQGVDEQFF.

The chain employs TRBV6-1 and TRBJ1-1, with 8 nucleotides matching TRBD1. CDR1 MNHNS and CDR2 SASEGT come from the germline V gene. The junction had 11 bases not matched to a gene; V was cut back by 4 bases and J by 1 base. CDR3 size: 17 residues. CDR3 sequence reads: CASSADRVILGNTEAFF. The CDR3 nucleotides are TGTGCCAGCAGTGCGGACAGGGTAATTCTGGGGAACACTGAAGCTTTCTTT.

V gene TRBV2 combines with J gene TRBJ2-3, with unresolved D. Per the germline V gene, CDR1 is SNHLY and CDR2 is FYNNEI. Trimming cost V 4 bases and J 5 bases, with 7 bases left between them. This CDR3 spans 12 amino acids. Here the CDR3 DNA reads TGTGCCAGCAGTGGAGTTGGAGATACGCAGTATTTT. Translating it yields CASSGVGDTQYF.

The rearrangement uses TRBV5-1 and TRBJ2-3; no definite D call. The CDR3 consists of 14 residues. Germline CDR1 and CDR2: SGHRS and YFSETQ. Trimming pared 2 bases from V and 6 bases from J, leaving 13 bases between. This chain's CDR3 is CASSFGADVDTQYF. The CDR3 bases are TGCGCCAGCAGCTTTGGCGCGGATGTGGATACGCAGTATTTT. The entire variable domain, with the rest obtained from reference TRBV5-1 and TRBJ2-3, is as follows: KAGVTQTPRYLIKTRGQQVTLSCSPISGHRSVSWYQQTPGQGLQFLFEYFSETQRNKGNFPGRFSGRQFSNSRSEMNVSTLELGDSALYLCASSFGADVDTQYFGPGTRLTVL.

The rearrangement joins TRBV7-7 to TRBJ2-1, with TRBD2 matching over 10 bases. V lost 4 bases to trimming and J lost 0 bases; unmatched junction nucleotides: 12. The CDR3 spans 19 residues. Germline V gives CDR1 SSHAT, CDR2 FNYEAQ (reference sequence). CDR3 sequence reads: CASSSGTSEVSRSYNEQFF. The CDR3 nucleotides are TGTGCCAGCAGCTCCGGGACTAGCGAAGTCTCACGCTCCTACAATGAGCAGTTCTTC.

The rearrangement links TRBV7-4 to TRBJ2-1; 7 bases align to TRBD1. With V trimmed by 8 bases and J by 3 bases, 19 bases remained unmatched. Germline V CDR1 and CDR2: SGHVT, SQSDAQ. CDR3 length: 18 residues. The CDR3 DNA reads TGTGCCAGCTTTTACGGGACAGTGAAATGTTTTTACTACAATGAGCAGTTCTTC. It translates to CASFYGTVKCFYYNEQFF.